The 25 T cell receptor beta chains below all came from one sample that was sequenced in a study of T cells after yellow fever vaccination. TCRdb called the 5' RACE reads again in MiXCR, with one record for every CDR3 protein. The sample lists a few hundred thousand distinct CDR3 sequences, around 7.3% seen once, with about a sixth in the top ten. Specimen: PBMCs, collected around 45 days after the first yellow fever vaccination. Receptors were obtained from a man aged 18-30 years who received the YFV17D yellow fever vaccine.

In DNA, the CDR3 is TGTGCCAGCAGCTTCTTTGGGTCCTATAATTCACCCCTCCACTTT. This gives the protein CASSFFGSYNSPLHF. This rearrangement joins TRBV7-2 to TRBJ1-6, with D unresolved. Trimming shortened V by 3 bases and J by 1 base, and 7 bases separated the two germline ends. Germline V gene lookup returns CDR1 SGHTA and CDR2 FQGNSA. This CDR3 has 15 amino acids.

This clonotype was found a few times. The chain combines TRBV20-1 with TRBJ2-7; 9 bases map to TRBD1. Trimming at V came to 2 bases and at J to 3 bases, leaving 8 bases not matched to a gene. This CDR3 region has 15 residues. CDR1 is DFQATT and CDR2 is SNEGSKA in the germline V gene (reference sequence). CDR3 in DNA: TGCAGTGCTAGAAAGACAGGGGGTCCCCACTACGAGCAGTACTTC. Translation gives CSARKTGGPHYEQYF.

The chain has TRBV11-2 and TRBJ2-2; D tentatively fits TRBD1 or TRBD2 (7 bases each). The V end was cut by 10 bases, the J end by 4 bases, with 19 bases between. Germline V CDR1 and CDR2: SGHAT, FQNNGV. The CDR3 has 15 amino acids. CDR3 coding DNA: TGTGCCAACATTCAAGCAGGGGGGGGCACCGGGGAGCTGTTTTTT. It is translated as CANIQAGGGTGELFF.

Many counts were recorded for this clonotype. This chain connects TRBV10-3 to TRBJ2-5; D is possibly TRBD2 (6 bases). The V end lost 7 bases, the J end lost 5 bases, and 17 bases lay between the germline ends. Per germline, CDR1 ENHRY and CDR2 SYGVKD. The CDR3 consists of 14 residues. CDR3 amino acids: CAITPGGDGETQYF. The CDR3, as DNA: TGTGCCATCACCCCCGGAGGGGATGGGGAGACCCAGTACTTC.

This clonotype was counted many times. The chain couples TRBV28 to TRBJ1-4, with 9 bases identical to TRBD1. V shed 5 bases, J shed 4 bases, and the junction held 8 bases outside the gene matches. CDR3 length: 16 residues. The germline CDR1 and CDR2 sequences are MDHEN and SYDVKM. The CDR3 region is CASSRPGQGFNEKLFF. The CDR3 DNA reads TGTGCCAGCAGTCGCCCGGGACAGGGTTTTAATGAAAAACTGTTTTTT.

The rearrangement joins TRBV9 to TRBJ2-3; D may be TRBD1 (5 bases). The germline gives CDR1 SGDLS, CDR2 YYNGEE. The ends were cut back, 7 bases at V and 4 bases at J, with 13 bases in the middle. The CDR3 runs 13 residues. This CDR3 reads CASSGKSADTQYF. For the CDR3, the DNA is TGTGCCAGCTCAGGGAAGAGTGCAGATACGCAGTATTTT.

This rearrangement joins TRBV7-3 to TRBJ2-7; D gene ambiguous. Germline loops: CDR1 SGHTA, CDR2 FQGTGA. CDR3 length: 13 residues. Trimming took off 4 bases at V and 3 bases at J, with 10 bases between the two ends. For the CDR3, the DNA is TGTGCCAGCAGCTCCGGAAACTACTACGAGCAGTACTTC. Protein product: CASSSGNYYEQYF.

This clonotype was found a few times. This chain links TRBV7-8 with TRBJ2-2; D is perhaps TRBD2 (6 bases). Trimming left V 5 bases short and J 3 bases short, with 13 bases between. Germline CDR1 reads SGHVS; CDR2 reads FQNEAQ. The length of the CDR3 is 15 residues. The CDR3 sequence: CASSHSRDYTGELFF. The DNA of the CDR3 is TGTGCCAGCAGCCACTCAAGGGACTACACCGGGGAGCTGTTTTTT.

The rearrangement joins TRBV9 to TRBJ1-1; 8 nucleotides match TRBD1. V lost 2 bases to trimming and J lost 4 bases; unmatched junction nucleotides: 4. Germline assignment: CDR1 SGDLS and CDR2 YYNGEE. CDR3 length equals 14 residues. Here the CDR3 reads CASSVTGEATEAFF. Here the CDR3 DNA reads TGTGCCAGCAGCGTGACAGGGGAAGCCACTGAAGCTTTCTTT.

This clonotype was recorded a few times. V and J are TRBV4-2 and TRBJ1-2; the D gene is possibly TRBD1 (6 bases). Germline V gives CDR1 LGHNA, CDR2 YNFKEQ. CDR3 size: 14 residues. V was shortened by 0 bases and J by 7 bases, with 12 bases between the two germline ends. The DNA for the CDR3 is TGTGCCAGCAGCCAAGATCCGGGGGCGAGTGGCTACACCTTC. It yields the protein CASSQDPGASGYTF.

This chain joins TRBV6-5 and TRBJ2-7, with 8 bases that match TRBD2. Losses at the gene ends were 4 bases for V and 5 bases for J; bases not matched to a gene: 16. The CDR3 is 17 residues long. Per germline, CDR1 MNHEY and CDR2 SVGAGI. As DNA, the CDR3 is TGTGCCAGCAGTTCCCTTTTTGGACTAGCCGGAACAAACGAGCAGTACTTC. Encoded protein: CASSSLFGLAGTNEQYF.

This chain joins TRBV4-2 and TRBJ2-1; the match to TRBD2 covers 7 bases. Germline V gene lookup returns CDR1 LGHNA and CDR2 YNFKEQ. The junction had 11 bases not matched to a gene; V was cut back by 2 bases and J by 7 bases. There are 16 residues in the CDR3. For the CDR3, the DNA is TGTGCCAGCAGCCAAAGAGCGGGGCGGTCGGGAAATGAGCAGTTCTTC. Protein: CASSQRAGRSGNEQFF.

This clonotype came up a few times. The chain employs TRBV5-1 and TRBJ2-7; the D is unclear. The V end lost 0 bases, the J end lost 0 bases, and 13 bases lay between the germline ends. Germline V gene sequence: CDR1 SGHRS, CDR2 YFSETQ. There are 16 residues in the CDR3. Written as DNA, the CDR3 is TGCGCCAGCAGCTTGGGGCTAGTGGCATTCTCCTACGAGCAGTACTTC. This codes for CASSLGLVAFSYEQYF.

The CDR3 coding sequence is TGCAGTGCTAGAGTTCCCGGACTAGTTCCGAATGAGCAGTTCTTC. Residues: CSARVPGLVPNEQFF. V and J are TRBV20-1 and TRBJ2-1; TRBD2 aligns across 7 bases. This CDR3 is 15 amino acids long. Germline CDR1 and CDR2: DFQATT and SNEGSKA (reference sequence). The junction had 10 bases not matched to a gene; V was cut back by 1 base and J by 7 bases.

This rearrangement joins TRBV20-1 to TRBJ2-7; D might be TRBD1 (6 bases). This CDR3 has 14 amino acids. CDR1 is DFQATT, CDR2 SNEGSKA, per germline (reference sequence). In DNA form, the CDR3 reads TGCTGCGCCTGGGGGCAGGCGCCCTGCTACGAGCAGTACTTC. Its protein product is CCAWGQAPCYEQYF.

The chain links TRBV20-1 to TRBJ1-1; D unclear. The germline V gene encodes CDR1 DFQATT and CDR2 SNEGSKA (reference sequence). The CDR3 totals 14 residues. V shed 0 bases and J shed 4 bases, with 12 bases lying between them. The CDR3 region has the DNA TGCAGTGCTAGAGATGTGGCCTTCGGCACTGAAGCTTTCTTT. This translates into CSARDVAFGTEAFF.

This clonotype was seen more than once but under ten times. The V gene is TRBV29-1, the J gene TRBJ2-3, with a possible D match to TRBD2 (6 bases). The CDR3 spans 17 residues. V lost 3 bases and J lost 2, with 21 bases in between. Per the germline V gene, CDR1 is SQVTM and CDR2 is ANQGSEA. The CDR3 DNA follows: TGCAGCGTTGATGGGACGGGGGAACCACCAGACACAGATACGCAGTATTTT. Translation gives CSVDGTGEPPDTDTQYF.

This clonotype was counted only a few times. The chain employs TRBV7-2 and TRBJ2-1, with a possible D match to TRBD2 (5 bases). V was clipped by 1 base and J by 9 bases, with 13 bases between them. This CDR3 is built from 14 residues. Germline V CDR1 and CDR2: SGHTA, FQGNSA. CDR3 region: CASSLELQGGEQFF. The CDR3 DNA reads as TGTGCCAGCAGCTTAGAATTACAAGGAGGTGAGCAGTTCTTC.

A few counts support this clonotype. The rearrangement links TRBV3-1 to TRBJ1-3; D uncertain. V was clipped by 2 bases and J by 3 bases, with 11 bases between them. This CDR3 is built from 15 residues. Germline lookup yields CDR1 LGHDT and CDR2 YNNKEL (reference sequence). The CDR3 DNA sequence: TGTGCCAGCAGCCAATGGGTAGCCGGTGGAAACACCATATATTTT. It translates to CASSQWVAGGNTIYF.

This clonotype was detected only a few times. CDR3 sequence reads: CATGGVLGEQPQHF. For the CDR3, the DNA is TGTGCCACCGGGGGGGTATTAGGGGAACAGCCCCAGCATTTT. The gene calls are TRBV2 and TRBJ1-5; TRBD1 might be the D (5 bases). Trimming cost V 10 bases and J 7 bases, with 20 bases left between them. CDR1 and CDR2 (germline): SNHLY, FYNNEI. The length of the CDR3 is 14 residues.

The chain is built from TRBV7-9 and TRBJ2-2, with D unclear. From germline, CDR1 is SEHNR and CDR2 FQNEAQ (reference sequence). Trimming took off 5 bases at V and 6 bases at J, with 16 bases between the two ends. CDR3 length equals 15 residues. The chain's CDR3 is CASSTAPGPAGELFF. The CDR3 nucleotides read TGTGCCAGCAGCACAGCCCCTGGACCGGCCGGGGAGCTGTTTTTT.

This clonotype was found a few times. J is TRBJ1-2 and V is TRBV5-1; TRBD1 matches at 8 bases. The J segment lost 0 bases and the V segment lost 4 bases, leaving 5 bases of the junction unmatched. This CDR3 contains 15 residues. Looked up from germline, CDR1 is SGHRS and CDR2 is YFSETQ. The CDR3 nucleotides read TGCGCCAGCAGCGGGGGGGGACAGGCTAACTATGGCTACACCTTC. It yields the protein CASSGGGQANYGYTF.

The sample holds a few counts of this clonotype. V and J are TRBV11-2 and TRBJ1-3, with a tentative D call TRBD1 (5 bases). CDR3 size: 18 residues. The V gene's germline CDR1 is SGHAT and CDR2 FQNNGV. V lost 2 bases to trimming and J lost 0 bases, with 17 bases between them. This chain's CDR3 is CASSLRVGSGISGNTIYF. For the CDR3, the DNA is TGTGCCAGCAGCTTACGGGTCGGGTCAGGGATCTCTGGAAACACCATATATTTT.

This clonotype was detected only a few times. The rearrangement joins TRBV12-3 or TRBV12-4 to TRBJ1-5; no definite D call. The CDR3 covers 13 residues. V lost 3 bases and J 6 bases, leaving 9 bases between the germline ends. CDR3 residues: CASSFLEGQPQHF. The CDR3 DNA reads TGTGCCAGCAGTTTCCTCGAGGGTCAGCCCCAGCATTTT.

This clonotype came up a few times. The CDR3 nucleotides read TGTGCCAGCAGTTTCACAGGGAGCGCCCGGGAGACCCAGTACTTC. Translated: CASSFTGSARETQYF. The rearrangement joins TRBV25-1 to TRBJ2-5; D perhaps matches TRBD1 (6 bases). The CDR3 length is 15 residues. Per germline, CDR1 MGHDK and CDR2 SYGVNS. The ends were cut back, 5 bases at V and 5 bases at J, with 18 bases in the middle.